This TCR beta chain originates from a study of T cell repertoires in cytomegalovirus infection. Turning to the study itself: CMV infection and matching HLA type were both indicated by public TCR beta signatures. Whole-study results and caveats: Across the ex vivo response, the dominant clonotypes were HLA-C-restricted CMV-specific TCR beta clonotypes. People with CMV and the relevant HLA were identified by cumulative public TCR beta family frequency.

The V end lost 2 bases, the J end lost 4 bases, and 12 bases lay between the germline ends. The germline CDR1 and CDR2 sequences are SEHNR and FQNEAQ (reference sequence). The CDR3 runs 15 residues. This clonotype was recorded a few times. Its target is unknown. TCRdb re-derived calls from the reads in MiXCR, one entry per CDR3 protein. The sample consists of some 170,000 distinct CDR3 sequences, about a sixth of them appearing once. The receptor's source is a human donor in good health (CMV status not recorded). Some clones in this sample may be carry-over from other donors' samples. This chain links TRBV7-9 with TRBJ2-1, with D maybe TRBD1 (7 bases). Material for sequencing was CD8+ T cells from PBMCs. CDR3: CASSLSEGAYNEQFF. In DNA form, the CDR3 reads TGTGCCAGCAGCTTATCGGAGGGGGCATACAATGAGCAGTTCTTC.